This TCR beta chain was sequenced in a study of T cell repertoires in ileal Crohn's disease. Study information: Over 30% were active smokers at surgery; median disease duration was roughly 7.9 years.

Repertoires were generated with immunoSEQ multiplex PCR, while TCRdb's copy carries only in-frame clones and drops some. Here the sample spans 15,000 or so clones, nearly 90% being singletons. Comments on this clone: What it binds is not known.

After removal of 5 bases from V and 6 bases from J, the junction contained 8 bases not matched to a gene. The length of the CDR3 is 16 residues. Germline V gives CDR1 SGHTA, CDR2 FQGTGA. Study findings and constraints: Every patient over 26.8% clonality showed endoscopic recurrence. Mucosal expansions were suggested to be mainly CD8 T cells.

The chain has TRBV7-3 and TRBJ2-1, with 12 bases fitting TRBD2. The specimen was ileal tissue. This clonotype was obtained from an adult with Crohn's disease. Written as DNA, the CDR3 is TGTGCCAGCAGCCCTCGCTCTAGCGGGAGGGCCAATGAGCAGTTCTTC. Protein product: CASSPRSSGRANEQFF.